A single count supports the clone carrying this TCR beta chain. Its target is not known. The CDR3 runs to 15 residues. Germline values: CDR1 MNHNS, CDR2 SASEGT. Trimming removed 0 bases from V and 5 bases from J; junction bases left unmatched: 5. The data derive from a study of cytomegalovirus exposure and HLA in healthy donors. Study-level points and caveats: A few V segments could not be told apart, such as TRBV6-2 and TRBV6-3, and were left out. Prediction of most subjects' HLA-A and HLA-B alleles by TCR beta sequences was reportedly accurate.

This PCR relied on a set of 60 Vbeta primers and 13 Jbeta primers. Here immunoSEQ multiplex PCR was the method, and the copy in TCRdb shows in-frame clones only, minus some. This table has 200,000 or so clones, over 75% appearing once. Sequencing was performed on PBMCs. This chain uses TRBV6-1 with TRBJ1-2, with 8 bases fitting TRBD1. This TCR was recovered from a girl aged 2 to 10 in good health and CMV-seronegative. The CDR3 is CASSEAGRGRYGYTF. Written as DNA, the CDR3 is TGTGCCAGCAGTGAAGCCGGCAGGGGGCGGTATGGCTACACCTTC.